Listed below are T cell receptor beta chains from one sample, sequenced in a study of memory CD4+ T cells and cytomegalovirus serostatus. Some clones are missing from TCRdb's copy, which holds only in-frame ones; the method was immunoSEQ multiplex PCR. This sample carries around 60,000 clones, approximately 81% of them seen once, and the ten largest clones take just under 0.5%. The sequenced sample consisted of memory CD4+ T cells from blood. These receptors originate from an adult in good health and CMV-seronegative. Some clones in this sample may be carry-over from other donors' samples. CDR3s include the opening cysteine and the closing phenylalanine or tryptophan. The D gene is left open where the match is weak. Only some rows state a clone size, as once, few, many or a class for expanded clones.

j_call d_call v_call clone_size cdr3_length cdr3_nt cdr3_aa
TRBJ1-1 . TRBV9 once 16 TGTGCCAGCAGCCCTCGGGGCCGGGTGGGGCTTACTGAAGCTTTCTTT CASSPRGRVGLTEAFF
TRBJ2-5 TRBD1 TRBV5-4 . 15 TGTGCCAGCAGCTTGGGACAGGGGTACCAAGAGACCCAGTACTTC CASSLGQGYQETQYF
TRBJ2-7 . TRBV19 . 13 TGTGCCAGTAGTATACAGGACCCCTACGAGCAGTACTTC CASSIQDPYEQYF
TRBJ2-7 . TRBV27 . 15 TGTGCCAGCAGTCCCCGGGCAGGTTTAACCTACGAGCAGTACTTC CASSPRAGLTYEQYF
TRBJ2-7 TRBD2 TRBV4-2 . 16 TGTGCCAGCAGCCGACCCGTAGCGGGAGAAGGCTACGAGCAGTACTTC CASSRPVAGEGYEQYF
TRBJ2-5 TRBD2 TRBV2 . 15 TGTGCCAGCAGAGGGACTAGCGGGAGTGTTGGGACCCAGTACTTC CASRGTSGSVGTQYF
TRBJ2-4 . TRBV15 . 14 TGTGCCACCTCCAGGGGTACGAGCACAAACATTCAGTACTTC CATSRGTSTNIQYF
TRBJ2-7 TRBD1 TRBV5-4 . 13 TGTGCCAGCAGCCTGCAGGGGGCTTACGAGCAGTACTTC CASSLQGAYEQYF
TRBJ2-2 TRBD2 TRBV28 . 18 TGTGCCAGCAGCCCTACCGGGACTAGCATTTGGGGGACCGGGGAGCTGTTTTTT CASSPTGTSIWGTGELFF
TRBJ2-5 . TRBV18 . 14 TGTGCCAGCTCACCATACGCGCAGGGGGAGACCCAGTACTTC CASSPYAQGETQYF
TRBJ1-1 TRBD1 TRBV6-1 . 13 TGTGCCAACAAACCGACAGGGAGAACTGAAGCTTTCTTT CANKPTGRTEAFF
TRBJ2-2 TRBD2 TRBV10-2 . 14 TGCGCCAGCAGTGGGACTAGCGGCACCGGGGAGCTGTTTTTT CASSGTSGTGELFF
TRBJ2-5 . TRBV9 once 15 TGTGCCAGCAGCGTACGGGGGAGGTACCAAGAGACCCAGTACTTC CASSVRGRYQETQYF
TRBJ2-7 . TRBV2 . 11 TGTGCCAGCAGTGGACTGTACGAGCAGTACTTC CASSGLYEQYF
TRBJ2-5 . TRBV29-1 . 12 TGCAGCGTCCCCGACTTTCAAGAGACCCAGTACTTC CSVPDFQETQYF
TRBJ2-7 TRBD2 TRBV28 . 15 TGTGCCACCAACCGCGAGACTAGCGGGAGGAGGGAGCAGTACTTC CATNRETSGRREQYF
TRBJ2-5 TRBD1 TRBV6-5 . 15 TGTGCCAGCAGTTGGGACAGGGGTTCGGGAGAGACCCAGTACTTC CASSWDRGSGETQYF
TRBJ1-1 . TRBV5-1 . 13 TGCGCCAGCAGCTCAGACATGTTCGGGGAAGCTTTCTTT CASSSDMFGEAFF
TRBJ2-1 TRBD2 TRBV5-4 . 15 TGTGCCAGCAGCTTGACTCTAGCGGACTACAATGAGCAGTTCTTC CASSLTLADYNEQFF
TRBJ2-1 . TRBV9 . 14 TGTGCCAGCAGCTCCTCTCAGGCAGGGACCTCGCAGTTCTTC CASSSSQAGTSQFF
TRBJ2-3 . TRBV7-2 . 14 TGTGCCAGCAGCCCCACCGGCAGGGTCGGTACGCAGTATTTT CASSPTGRVGTQYF
TRBJ1-5 TRBD1 TRBV27 . 13 TGTGCCAGCAGGACAGGGGAAGGTCAGCCCCAGCATTTT CASRTGEGQPQHF
TRBJ2-1 . TRBV9 . 12 TGTGCCAGCAGCGTAGGAGGGAGCGAGCAGTTCTTC CASSVGGSEQFF
TRBJ1-1 . TRBV2 . 14 TGTGCCAGCAGTGAAATTACAGCGAACACTGAAGCTTTCTTT CASSEITANTEAFF
TRBJ1-6 . TRBV30 few 14 TGTGCCTGGAGTGAGGGACACGCAGGTTCACCCCTCCACTTT CAWSEGHAGSPLHF
TRBJ1-2 . TRBV5-6 . 15 TGTGCCAGCAGCTTGATGAGCAATGGCAACTATGGCTACACCTTC CASSLMSNGNYGYTF